A selection of T cell receptor beta chains follows, all from one sample in a study of blood T cell repertoires in COVID-19. The assay was immunoSEQ multiplex PCR, and TCRdb's table has in-frame clones only and misses some. The sample holds 150,000 to 200,000 clones, roughly nine tenths seen once. Sequenced sample: peripheral blood. The receptors here all came from a man aged 70-80 years with active or convalescent COVID-19. The conserved cysteine and the conserved F or W are not part of the CDR3 here.

V gene	J gene	CDR3 protein
TRBV3-1/TRBV3-2	TRBJ1-1	ASSRSGVRDTEAF
TRBV5-1	TRBJ1-6	ASSDRAQNSPLH
TRBV27	TRBJ1-6	ASRTGTGGSPLH
TRBV15	TRBJ2-5	ATSRGTGEETQY
TRBV28	TRBJ1-2	ASSLGRSYGYT
TRBV28	TRBJ1-5	ASSPPTGVGPQH
TRBV10-2	TRBJ2-7	ASSESSGAVYEQY
TRBV7-8	TRBJ2-7	ASSRTTLTTVSYEQY
TRBV15	TRBJ2-7	ATSTLAGGSYEQY
TRBV9	TRBJ2-3	ASSAMTGSTDTQY
TRBV27	TRBJ1-6	ASRRSGGRDSPLH
TRBV29-1	TRBJ2-1	SVQTDFEQF
TRBV3-1/TRBV3-2	TRBJ2-5	ASSPGIRETQY
TRBV5-6	TRBJ2-7	ASSYGNSYEQY
TRBV7-2	TRBJ1-1	ASSLGGQGTEAF
TRBV28	TRBJ2-7	ASSLVHYEQY
TRBV7-9	TRBJ2-1	ASSLVAVAEQF
TRBV7-9	TRBJ1-6	ASSLGQGKSPLH
TRBV7-9	TRBJ1-3	ASSFGESGNTIY
TRBV28	TRBJ2-7	ASRRSGGGSYEQY
TRBV28	TRBJ2-2	ASSFRVRTGELF
TRBV27	TRBJ1-6	ASTSQGASYNSPLH
TRBV6-1	TRBJ1-1	ASSESTADTEAF
TRBV6-6	TRBJ1-6	ASTLQGSSYNSPLH
TRBV21-1	TRBJ2-7	ASGARPHPLYEQY
TRBV28	TRBJ1-2	ASSFGGQHQGGYT
TRBV7-9	TRBJ2-5	ASSFPTSGGASETQY
TRBV11-3	TRBJ2-3	ASSLDLGTSGGVDTQY
TRBV11-2	TRBJ1-2	ASSPGGADLAYGYT
TRBV9	TRBJ2-1	ASSVGAGMYNEQF
TRBV9	TRBJ1-1	ASSVVPGDGTEAF
TRBV7-8	TRBJ2-3	ASSRAGRASGTDTQY
TRBV4-1	TRBJ2-5	ASRQGGLAGGPETQY
TRBV7-2	TRBJ1-1	ASSPQGVPLGAF
TRBV14	TRBJ2-7	ASSQTGGGEQY
TRBV27	TRBJ1-1	ASSLSRTGFTEAF
TRBV2	TRBJ2-5	ASIPLAAQETQY
TRBV27	TRBJ2-2	ASRSGTGHTGELF
TRBV24-1	TRBJ2-3	ATSSTWGGQADTQY
TRBV6-5	TRBJ2-7	ASSYSLSWGGYEQY
TRBV5-1	TRBJ2-1	ASSLQRERYNEQF
TRBV5-4	TRBJ2-3	ASSPPRGDTQY
TRBV28	TRBJ1-2	ASSFVGGSGYT
TRBV10-3	TRBJ2-3	AISDKLTGDTQY
TRBV19	TRBJ1-1	ASANRVNTEAF
TRBV2	TRBJ2-1	ASTRGLDEQF
TRBV7-2	TRBJ2-1	ASSLVEGAIYNEQF
TRBV30	TRBJ1-5	AWSVLGGGQPQH
TRBV7-9	TRBJ2-3	ASSFEGQGTDTQY
TRBV5-4	TRBJ2-2	ASSIGLAGNTGELF
TRBV21-1	TRBJ1-2	ASSKFNAGRIYGYT
TRBV5-8	TRBJ2-4	ASSSGGLVAKNIQY
TRBV5-6	TRBJ2-1	ASSLVLTNRGNEQF
TRBV19	TRBJ2-4	ASSIRSGTVGPKNIQY
TRBV19	TRBJ1-2	ASSMEGTYGYT
TRBV10-3	TRBJ2-3	AISESVAGLDTQY
TRBV19	TRBJ1-5	ASTPDRISNQPQH
TRBV9	TRBJ1-3	ASSVGTGDGNTIY
TRBV12-3/TRBV12-4	TRBJ1-5	ASSSGYQPQH
TRBV4-3	TRBJ2-4	ASSLQPFAKNIQY